This entry lists 2 T cell receptor beta chains sequenced from one sample in a study of shared clonotypes between healthy human individuals. Naivety among CD8 cells was defined by CD45RO negativity and positive CCR7 selection, thereby excluding terminally differentiated effector memory CD45RA+ cells. Here immunoSEQ multiplex PCR was the method, and the copy in TCRdb shows in-frame clones only, minus some. The sample contains roughly 2,000,000 clones, just under 95% of which appear only once. Sequencing was done on a sample of naive CD8+ T cells sorted from blood. These receptors all stem from a man aged 18-30 years in good health.

This chain uses TRBV7-8 with TRBJ2-3; TRBD2 matches at 9 bases. V lost 2 bases, J lost 2 bases, and 14 bases stayed unmatched. Germline loops: CDR1 SGHVS, CDR2 FQNEAQ. The CDR3 runs 19 residues. CDR3 in DNA: TGTGCCAGCAGCTTACTTGCTAGCGGGGACCTTTTTAACACAGATACGCAGTATTTT. Residues: CASSLLASGDLFNTDTQYF. The entire variable domain, with the rest obtained from reference TRBV7-8 and TRBJ2-3, is as follows: GAGVSQSPRYKVAKRGQDVALRCDPISGHVSLFWYQQALGQGPEFLTYFQNEAQLDKSGLPSDRFFAERPEGSVSTLKIQRTQQEDSAVYLCASSLLASGDLFNTDTQYFGPGTRLTVL.

The V gene is TRBV27, the J gene TRBJ2-1; 8 bases fit TRBD2. Germline CDR1 reads MNHEY; CDR2 reads SMNVEV (reference sequence). The CDR3 loop spans 16 amino acids. J was trimmed by 7 bases and V by 3 bases; bases with no gene match: 11. The CDR3: CASSLLTGGRRNEQFF. CDR3 sequence (DNA): TGTGCCAGCAGTTTGCTAACGGGGGGGCGTAGGAATGAGCAGTTCTTC.